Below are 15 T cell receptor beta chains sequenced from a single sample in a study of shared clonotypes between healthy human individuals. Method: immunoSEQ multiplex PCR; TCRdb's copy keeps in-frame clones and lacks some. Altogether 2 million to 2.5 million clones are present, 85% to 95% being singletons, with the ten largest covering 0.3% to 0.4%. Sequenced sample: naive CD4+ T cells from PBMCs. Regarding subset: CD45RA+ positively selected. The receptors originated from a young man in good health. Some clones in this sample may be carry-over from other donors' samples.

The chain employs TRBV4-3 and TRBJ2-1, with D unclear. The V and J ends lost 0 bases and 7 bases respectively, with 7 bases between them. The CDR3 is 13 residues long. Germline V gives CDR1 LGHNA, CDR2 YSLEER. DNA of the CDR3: TGCGCCAGCAGCCAAGACCCCACAAATGAGCAGTTCTTC. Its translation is CASSQDPTNEQFF.

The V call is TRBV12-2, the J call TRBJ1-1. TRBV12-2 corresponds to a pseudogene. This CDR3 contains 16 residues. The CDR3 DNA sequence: TGTGCAAGTCGCTTAGAATCTCCCCGGGGGAACACTGAAGCTTTCTTT. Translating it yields CASRLESPRGNTEAFF.

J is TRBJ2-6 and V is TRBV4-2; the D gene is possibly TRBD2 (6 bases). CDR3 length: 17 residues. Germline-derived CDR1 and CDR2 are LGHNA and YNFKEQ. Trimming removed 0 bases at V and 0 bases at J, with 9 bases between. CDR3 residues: CASSQEGGLSGANVLTF. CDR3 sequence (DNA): TGTGCCAGCAGCCAAGAGGGGGGACTCTCTGGGGCCAACGTCCTGACTTTC.

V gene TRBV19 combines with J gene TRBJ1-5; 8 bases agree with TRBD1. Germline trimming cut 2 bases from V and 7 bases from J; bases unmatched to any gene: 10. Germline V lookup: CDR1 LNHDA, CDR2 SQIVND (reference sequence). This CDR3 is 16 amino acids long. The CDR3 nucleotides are TGTGCCAGTAGTATAAGTCGACAGGGGTTATGGCAGCCCCAGCATTTT. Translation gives CASSISRQGLWQPQHF.

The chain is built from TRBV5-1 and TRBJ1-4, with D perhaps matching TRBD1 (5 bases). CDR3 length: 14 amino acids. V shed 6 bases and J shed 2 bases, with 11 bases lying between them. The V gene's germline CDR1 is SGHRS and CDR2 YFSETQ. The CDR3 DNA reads TGCGCCAGCAACTCAGGGCATACTAATGAAAAACTGTTTTTT. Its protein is CASNSGHTNEKLFF.

The CDR3 spells CASSHPSGGYYEQYF. DNA for the CDR3: TGCGCCAGCAGCCACCCTAGCGGGGGATACTACGAGCAGTACTTC. The rearrangement uses TRBV4-1 and TRBJ2-7, with 10 bases that match TRBD2. The V and J ends lost 3 bases and 3 bases, in that order; junction bases with no gene match: 5. Per germline, CDR1 MGHRA and CDR2 YSYEKL. The length of the CDR3 is 15 residues.

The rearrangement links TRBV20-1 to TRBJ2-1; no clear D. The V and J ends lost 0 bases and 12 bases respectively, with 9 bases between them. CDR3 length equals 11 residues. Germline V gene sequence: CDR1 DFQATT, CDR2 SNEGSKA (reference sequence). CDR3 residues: CSAREDLTQFF. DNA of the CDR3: TGCAGTGCTAGAGAGGACCTCACGCAGTTCTTC.

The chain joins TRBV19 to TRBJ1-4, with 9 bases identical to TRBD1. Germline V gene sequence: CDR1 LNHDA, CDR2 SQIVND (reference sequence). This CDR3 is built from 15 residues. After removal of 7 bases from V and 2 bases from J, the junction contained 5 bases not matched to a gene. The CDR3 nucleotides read TGTGCCAGTATGATACAGGGGGCGACTAATGAAAAACTGTTTTTT. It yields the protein CASMIQGATNEKLFF.

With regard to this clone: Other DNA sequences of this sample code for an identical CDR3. The CDR3: CASSYSDYNEQFF. The CDR3 DNA follows: TGTGCCAGCAGTTACAGCGACTACAATGAGCAGTTCTTC. This chain connects TRBV6-6 to TRBJ2-1; D not certain. V lost 2 bases and J lost 3, with 5 bases in between. Germline assignment: CDR1 MNHNY and CDR2 SVGAGI (reference sequence). CDR3 length: 13 amino acids.

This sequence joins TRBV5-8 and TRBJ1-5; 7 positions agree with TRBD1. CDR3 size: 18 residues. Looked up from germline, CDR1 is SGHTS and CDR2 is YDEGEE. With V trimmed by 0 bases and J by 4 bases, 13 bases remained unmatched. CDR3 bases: TGTGCCAGCAGCTTGGTACCTAACTACGACAGGGCGAATCAGCCCCAGCATTTT. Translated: CASSLVPNYDRANQPQHF.

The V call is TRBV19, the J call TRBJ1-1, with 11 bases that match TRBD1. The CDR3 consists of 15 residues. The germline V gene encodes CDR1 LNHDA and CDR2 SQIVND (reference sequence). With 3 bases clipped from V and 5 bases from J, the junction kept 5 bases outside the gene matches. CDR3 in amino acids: CASSIYGQGATEAFF. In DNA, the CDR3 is TGTGCCAGTAGTATTTATGGACAGGGGGCGACTGAAGCTTTCTTT.

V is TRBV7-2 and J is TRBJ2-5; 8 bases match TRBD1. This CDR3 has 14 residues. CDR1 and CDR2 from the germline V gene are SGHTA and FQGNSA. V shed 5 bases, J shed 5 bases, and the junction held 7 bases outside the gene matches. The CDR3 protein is CASSRLDRVETQYF. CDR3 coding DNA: TGTGCCAGCAGCCGATTGGACAGGGTCGAGACCCAGTACTTC.

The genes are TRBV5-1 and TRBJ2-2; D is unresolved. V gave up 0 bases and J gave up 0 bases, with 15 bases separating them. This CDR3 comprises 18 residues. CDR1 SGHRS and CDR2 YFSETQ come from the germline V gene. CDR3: CASSLVPPTTSNTGELFF. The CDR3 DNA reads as TGCGCCAGCAGCTTGGTTCCCCCTACTACATCGAACACCGGGGAGCTGTTTTTT.

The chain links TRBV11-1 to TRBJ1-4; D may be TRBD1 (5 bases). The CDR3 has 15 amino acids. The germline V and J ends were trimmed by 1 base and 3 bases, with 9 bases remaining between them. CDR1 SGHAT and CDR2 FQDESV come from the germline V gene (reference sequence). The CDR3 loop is CASSLDDRSNEKLFF. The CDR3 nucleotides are TGTGCCAGCAGCTTAGACGACAGATCTAATGAAAAACTGTTTTTT.

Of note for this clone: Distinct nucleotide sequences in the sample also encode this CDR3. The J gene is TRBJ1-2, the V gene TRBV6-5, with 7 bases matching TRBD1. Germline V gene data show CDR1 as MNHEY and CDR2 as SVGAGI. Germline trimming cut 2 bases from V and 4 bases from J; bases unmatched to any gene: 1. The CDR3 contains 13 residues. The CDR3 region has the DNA TGTGCCAGCAGTTACGGGGACAGCTATGGCTACACCTTC. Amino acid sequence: CASSYGDSYGYTF.